These T cell receptor beta chains were read from a single sample in a study of immune cell composition in non-small cell lung cancer. This table comes from immunoSEQ multiplex PCR, and its TCRdb copy is limited to in-frame clones, with some not included. The sample records approximately 3,400 clones, roughly 80% being singletons. The sequencing input was lung tumor tissue. The receptors shown here come from a human donor with non-small cell lung cancer. CDR3s leave out the opening cysteine and the closing phenylalanine or tryptophan. Fields, in order: CDR3 length, D gene, V gene, J gene, CDR3 protein. The D gene is left open where the match is weak.

len: 12; d_gene: .; v_gene: TRBV4-3; j_gene: TRBJ2-3; CDR3aa: ASSSRLNSDTQY
len: 14; d_gene: TRBD2; v_gene: TRBV11-2; j_gene: TRBJ2-2; CDR3aa: ASSFSGGANTGELF
len: 11; d_gene: TRBD1; v_gene: TRBV5-1; j_gene: TRBJ2-7; CDR3aa: ASSPGTAYEQY
len: 14; d_gene: TRBD1; v_gene: TRBV28; j_gene: TRBJ1-2; CDR3aa: ASSLSPPDRDYGYT
len: 11; d_gene: .; v_gene: TRBV6-1; j_gene: TRBJ2-5; CDR3aa: ASSRHTQETQY
len: 10; d_gene: .; v_gene: TRBV6-5; j_gene: TRBJ1-4; CDR3aa: ASSAPSEGLF
len: 16; d_gene: TRBD1; v_gene: TRBV18; j_gene: TRBJ1-5; CDR3aa: ASSPRQGSLLGNQPQH
len: 13; d_gene: TRBD1; v_gene: TRBV19; j_gene: TRBJ2-3; CDR3aa: ASSPGQGSTDTQY
len: 11; d_gene: .; v_gene: TRBV7-8; j_gene: TRBJ1-2; CDR3aa: ASSLDRSYGYT
len: 9; d_gene: .; v_gene: TRBV6-5; j_gene: TRBJ1-6; CDR3aa: ASSYPASLH
len: 17; d_gene: .; v_gene: TRBV2; j_gene: TRBJ1-1; CDR3aa: ASSLTGPSSTNMNTEAF
len: 12; d_gene: .; v_gene: TRBV6-5; j_gene: TRBJ2-7; CDR3aa: ASSYLGRVRKQY
len: 12; d_gene: .; v_gene: TRBV6-5; j_gene: TRBJ2-2; CDR3aa: ASSYTAGAGELF
len: 12; d_gene: TRBD2; v_gene: TRBV19; j_gene: TRBJ2-3; CDR3aa: ASRTRGGGDTQY
len: 15; d_gene: .; v_gene: TRBV21-1; j_gene: TRBJ1-2; CDR3aa: ASSTRTAGDRAGGYT
len: 13; d_gene: .; v_gene: TRBV6-5; j_gene: TRBJ1-2; CDR3aa: ASSYSSKGDGGYT
len: 16; d_gene: TRBD2; v_gene: TRBV19; j_gene: TRBJ2-7; CDR3aa: ASSKGRTSGGTPYEQY
len: 9; d_gene: .; v_gene: TRBV7-2; j_gene: TRBJ2-4; CDR3aa: ASSARDIQY
len: 13; d_gene: .; v_gene: TRBV9; j_gene: TRBJ2-7; CDR3aa: ASSVEGGAPYEQY
len: 11; d_gene: TRBD1; v_gene: TRBV28; j_gene: TRBJ1-1; CDR3aa: ASSLWGQGEAF
len: 12; d_gene: TRBD1; v_gene: TRBV7-8; j_gene: TRBJ2-7; CDR3aa: ASSPTGRRYEQY
len: 12; d_gene: TRBD1; v_gene: TRBV7-2; j_gene: TRBJ2-7; CDR3aa: ASRNDRATYEQY
len: 13; d_gene: TRBD1; v_gene: TRBV5-6; j_gene: TRBJ2-2; CDR3aa: ASSETGTNTGELF
len: 12; d_gene: TRBD1; v_gene: TRBV5-1; j_gene: TRBJ1-2; CDR3aa: ASSGTGGDYGYT
len: 12; d_gene: .; v_gene: TRBV10-3; j_gene: TRBJ2-7; CDR3aa: AISERDISYEQY
len: 10; d_gene: TRBD1; v_gene: TRBV29-1; j_gene: TRBJ2-5; CDR3aa: SAETGQETQY
len: 18; d_gene: TRBD1; v_gene: TRBV5-8; j_gene: TRBJ2-6; CDR3aa: ASSLVLPGQGHSGANVLT
len: 12; d_gene: TRBD1; v_gene: TRBV5-4; j_gene: TRBJ2-2; CDR3aa: ASESRQGPGELF
len: 14; d_gene: .; v_gene: TRBV9; j_gene: TRBJ2-3; CDR3aa: ASSVGYGGVADTQY
len: 12; d_gene: TRBD1; v_gene: TRBV10-3; j_gene: TRBJ1-1; CDR3aa: ASTGTGVETEAF
len: 13; d_gene: .; v_gene: TRBV15; j_gene: TRBJ2-3; CDR3aa: ATSKGGPVTDTQY
len: 13; d_gene: TRBD2; v_gene: TRBV27; j_gene: TRBJ2-7; CDR3aa: ASSLARLAGYEQY
len: 13; d_gene: .; v_gene: TRBV7-2; j_gene: TRBJ1-4; CDR3aa: ASRPGGGVPEKLF
len: 11; d_gene: TRBD1; v_gene: TRBV19; j_gene: TRBJ1-2; CDR3aa: ASSADRGSGYT
len: 12; d_gene: .; v_gene: TRBV11-1; j_gene: TRBJ2-5; CDR3aa: ASSRQQGLETQY
len: 12; d_gene: .; v_gene: TRBV19; j_gene: TRBJ2-7; CDR3aa: ASSTLAPTYEQY
len: 13; d_gene: TRBD1; v_gene: TRBV2; j_gene: TRBJ1-5; CDR3aa: ASSEQGAGNQPQH
len: 13; d_gene: TRBD2; v_gene: TRBV4-1; j_gene: TRBJ2-3; CDR3aa: ASSPGTIRTDTQY
len: 12; d_gene: TRBD1; v_gene: TRBV7-9; j_gene: TRBJ1-5; CDR3aa: ASSLGQGNQPQH
len: 13; d_gene: .; v_gene: TRBV7-2; j_gene: TRBJ2-3; CDR3aa: ASSLAAVPAGTQY
len: 12; d_gene: TRBD1; v_gene: TRBV7-2; j_gene: TRBJ1-2; CDR3aa: ASSSSGGNYGYT
len: 12; d_gene: .; v_gene: TRBV7-7; j_gene: TRBJ2-3; CDR3aa: ASSLGSGEDTQY
len: 13; d_gene: .; v_gene: TRBV4-3; j_gene: TRBJ1-1; CDR3aa: ASSYRSGWDTEAF
len: 12; d_gene: TRBD2; v_gene: TRBV5-5; j_gene: TRBJ2-5; CDR3aa: ASTGEGPQETQY
len: 13; d_gene: TRBD1; v_gene: TRBV27; j_gene: TRBJ1-2; CDR3aa: ASRYRTTGFDGYT
len: 12; d_gene: .; v_gene: TRBV18; j_gene: TRBJ1-5; CDR3aa: ASRPSGGNQPQH
len: 13; d_gene: TRBD2; v_gene: TRBV6-6; j_gene: TRBJ2-3; CDR3aa: ASRVSGGGTDTQY
len: 13; d_gene: .; v_gene: TRBV15; j_gene: TRBJ2-7; CDR3aa: ATSRDSVAGKEQY
len: 9; d_gene: .; v_gene: TRBV20-1; j_gene: TRBJ1-1; CDR3aa: SARAGDSAF
len: 9; d_gene: .; v_gene: TRBV11-2; j_gene: TRBJ1-1; CDR3aa: ASSSHREAF
len: 11; d_gene: .; v_gene: TRBV6-5; j_gene: TRBJ2-3; CDR3aa: ASSPTHQDTQY
len: 11; d_gene: .; v_gene: TRBV10-1; j_gene: TRBJ2-7; CDR3aa: ASSEWSGTEQY
len: 12; d_gene: TRBD2; v_gene: TRBV2; j_gene: TRBJ2-3; CDR3aa: ASTRGGSTDTQY
len: 10; d_gene: TRBD1; v_gene: TRBV5-1; j_gene: TRBJ2-3; CDR3aa: ASNRGTDTQY
len: 16; d_gene: .; v_gene: TRBV7-8; j_gene: TRBJ2-5; CDR3aa: ASSLPDRGAVVKETQY
len: 11; d_gene: .; v_gene: TRBV15; j_gene: TRBJ1-2; CDR3aa: ATGPGTNYGYT
len: 11; d_gene: .; v_gene: TRBV11-2; j_gene: TRBJ1-2; CDR3aa: ASSLAEDMGYT
len: 11; d_gene: .; v_gene: TRBV6-6; j_gene: TRBJ1-2; CDR3aa: ASSSDSNYGYT
len: 11; d_gene: .; v_gene: TRBV15; j_gene: TRBJ1-4; CDR3aa: ATSRESGRRLF
len: 12; d_gene: .; v_gene: TRBV7-2; j_gene: TRBJ2-1; CDR3aa: ASSWGLHEGEQF